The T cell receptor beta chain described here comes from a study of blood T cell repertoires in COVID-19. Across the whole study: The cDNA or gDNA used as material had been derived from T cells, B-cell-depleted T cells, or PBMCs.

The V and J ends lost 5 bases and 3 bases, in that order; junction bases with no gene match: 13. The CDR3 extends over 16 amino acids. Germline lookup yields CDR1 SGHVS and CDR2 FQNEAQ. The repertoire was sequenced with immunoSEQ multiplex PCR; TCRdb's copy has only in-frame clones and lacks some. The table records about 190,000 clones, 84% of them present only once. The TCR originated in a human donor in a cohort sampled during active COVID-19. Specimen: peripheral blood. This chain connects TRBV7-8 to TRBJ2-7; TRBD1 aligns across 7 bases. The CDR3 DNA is TGTGCCAGCAGCCTGCAGAACAGGGGAAATAGCTACGAGCAGTACTTC. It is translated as CASSLQNRGNSYEQYF.